The 18 T cell receptor beta chains reported below all come from one sample, sequenced in a study of human T cells and chemical hapten exposure. This sample's time point: patch test 3, about 24 weeks after DPC sensitization. Stated treatment: therapeutic diphenylcyclopropenone sensitization with weekly scalp DPC. From the RACE reads, TCRdb called clonotypes with MiXCR, one entry per CDR3 protein. The sample lists about 82,000 distinct CDR3 sequences, 10% to 11% occurring once. The specimen comprised whole blood, sampled in connection with sensitization to the hapten diphenylcyclopropenone (DPC). Source of these receptors: a woman between 45 and 60 years old with alopecia areata. Some clones in this sample may be carry-over from other donors' samples.

This clonotype was seen repeatedly, ten times or more. This rearrangement joins TRBV9 to TRBJ2-3; D might be TRBD2 (6 bases). V lost 1 base and J lost 3, with 12 bases in between. The CDR3 has 15 amino acids. Germline V gives CDR1 SGDLS, CDR2 YYNGEE. The chain's CDR3 is CASSVTPGSTDTQYF. The CDR3 DNA reads TGTGCCAGCAGCGTAACCCCCGGGAGTACAGATACGCAGTATTTT.

This clonotype was recorded many times. The rearrangement links TRBV2 to TRBJ2-3; D tentatively reads TRBD1 or TRBD2 (5 bases each). CDR3 length: 11 amino acids. Germline V CDR1 and CDR2: SNHLY, FYNNEI. The germline V and J ends were trimmed by 11 bases and 6 bases, with 12 bases remaining between them. The CDR3, as DNA: TGTGCCGGTGAGGGGATGGATACGCAGTATTTT. This encodes CAGEGMDTQYF.

The genes are TRBV6-2 or TRBV6-3 and TRBJ1-2; 9 nucleotides match TRBD1. CDR1 and CDR2 (germline): MNHEY, SVGEGT. The trim removed 5 bases at V and 8 bases at J, leaving 6 bases unmatched. The CDR3 is 13 residues long. The DNA of the CDR3 is TGTGCCAGCAGTCCACAGGGGGCGAAAGGCTACACCTTC. As protein: CASSPQGAKGYTF.

The sample holds a few counts of this clonotype. The chain uses TRBV24-1 and TRBJ2-1; D may be TRBD2 (6 bases). This CDR3 has 17 residues. Germline-derived CDR1 and CDR2 are KGHDR and SFDVKD. Between the trimmed V and J ends, which lost 3 bases and 8 bases, there was a span of 22 bases. The CDR3 protein is CATSDPRDSQVPDEQFF. CDR3 nucleotide sequence: TGTGCCACCAGTGATCCCCGGGACTCCCAGGTCCCCGATGAGCAGTTCTTC.

This clonotype was counted many times. The V gene is TRBV7-3, the J gene TRBJ2-1; TRBD2 might be the D (6 bases). CDR3 length equals 15 residues. CDR1 and CDR2 from the germline V gene are SGHTA and FQGTGA. V was shortened by 5 bases and J by 0 bases, with 11 bases between the two germline ends. As DNA, the CDR3 is TGTGCCAGCAGCCCACTAGCTGTCTCCTACAATGAGCAGTTCTTC. Protein: CASSPLAVSYNEQFF.

This clonotype was counted between two and nine times. The chain uses TRBV28 and TRBJ2-7; D may be TRBD2 (6 bases). The CDR3 covers 15 residues. Trimming shortened V by 7 bases and J by 2 bases, and 18 bases separated the two germline ends. Per the germline V gene, CDR1 is MDHEN and CDR2 is SYDVKM. The DNA of the CDR3 is TGTGCCAGCACCAAGGGAGCGGGTGGGCCCTACGAGCAGTACTTC. Protein product: CASTKGAGGPYEQYF.

The chain combines TRBV29-1 with TRBJ2-3; no clear D gene. The CDR3 runs 13 residues. Germline CDR1 is SQVTM and CDR2 is ANQGSEA. V was trimmed by 4 bases and J by 7 bases, leaving 15 bases between them. The CDR3 DNA reads as TGCAGCGTTGGAGCCGTTACAAGGAATACGCAGTATTTT. Translation: CSVGAVTRNTQYF.

This clonotype appeared many times. The DNA for the CDR3 is TGTGCCAGCAGCTTAGATCTTCCGGGACTAGTGGGCAATGAGCAGTTCTTC. Translated: CASSLDLPGLVGNEQFF. The rearrangement uses TRBV7-6 and TRBJ2-1; 8 nucleotides match TRBD2. This CDR3 has 17 amino acids. V gave up 1 base and J gave up 6 bases; unmatched junction bases: 11. Germline V gene data show CDR1 as SGHVS and CDR2 as FNYEAQ.

This rearrangement joins TRBV29-1 to TRBJ2-3, with TRBD1 matching 10 bases. Germline V gives CDR1 SQVTM, CDR2 ANQGSEA. V shed 5 bases and J 1 base; nucleotides not matched to a gene: 12. The CDR3 extends over 17 amino acids. The CDR3 reads CSVRRIAGTGGTDTQYF. For the CDR3, the DNA is TGCAGCGTTCGGAGGATCGCCGGGACAGGGGGCACAGATACGCAGTATTTT.

This clonotype was seen repeatedly, ten times or more. This chain links TRBV6-5 with TRBJ1-1; weak D call: TRBD1 (5 bases). The V and J ends lost 4 bases and 8 bases respectively, with 20 bases between them. The CDR3 is 15 residues long. CDR1 MNHEY and CDR2 SVGAGI come from the germline V gene. The CDR3 reads CASSSNLRQSREAFF. The CDR3 DNA reads TGTGCCAGCAGTTCCAACCTTCGACAGTCTAGGGAAGCTTTCTTT.

This clonotype has a count of ten or more. The J gene is TRBJ2-5, the V gene TRBV2; D is possibly TRBD1 or TRBD2 (5 bases each). Trimming stripped 4 bases from V and 1 base from J, with 7 bases between. CDR3 length: 13 residues. Germline V gives CDR1 SNHLY, CDR2 FYNNEI. CDR3 bases: TGTGCCAGCAGTGCGGGGCGCCAAGAGACCCAGTACTTC. Its protein is CASSAGRQETQYF.

Concerning this clonotype: This clone may be a read error of a much larger clone one base away. The chain couples TRBV12-3 or TRBV12-4 to TRBJ1-4, with 8 positions matching TRBD1. The length of the CDR3 is 17 residues. J was trimmed by 5 bases and V by 3 bases; bases with no gene match: 11. CDR3 sequence: CASSFRFVTGVNEKLFF. CDR3 in DNA: TGTGCCAGCAGTTTCCGTTTCGTGACAGGGGTCAATGAAAAACTGTTTTTT.

This clonotype came up many times. The chain employs TRBV29-1 and TRBJ2-2; TRBD1 matches 7 bases. The germline V gene has CDR1 SQVTM and CDR2 ANQGSEA. The junction had 4 bases not matched to a gene; V was cut back by 7 bases and J by 2 bases. This CDR3 spans 13 amino acids. The CDR3 DNA reads as TGCAGCGCAGGGACAGATAACACCGGGGAGCTGTTTTTT. Protein product: CSAGTDNTGELFF.

The CDR3 DNA reads TGCAGCGTAACTACGGGACAGCCCACCTTCTCTGGGGCCAACGTCCTGACTTTC. It codes for CSVTTGQPTFSGANVLTF. The genes are TRBV29-1 and TRBJ2-6; 7 bases agree with TRBD1. With 6 bases clipped from V and 0 bases from J, the junction kept 14 bases outside the gene matches. CDR1 SQVTM and CDR2 ANQGSEA come from the germline V gene. The CDR3 length is 18 residues.

This clonotype was recorded many times. V gene TRBV12-3 or TRBV12-4 combines with J gene TRBJ1-2; D is undetermined. The CDR3 is 13 residues long. V was shortened by 3 bases and J by 7 bases, with 12 bases between the two germline ends. This chain's CDR3 is CASSLSVQAGYTF. The CDR3 DNA reads TGTGCCAGCAGTTTGTCGGTCCAGGCTGGCTACACCTTC.

Written as DNA, the CDR3 is TGCAGTGCGCGGAGTAGTGGACAGTGGTATGATGGCTACACCTTC. Its protein product is CSARSSGQWYDGYTF. The J gene is TRBJ1-2, the V gene TRBV20-1; tentative D call: TRBD1 (6 bases). The CDR3 is 15 amino acids. Trimming shortened V by 6 bases and J by 6 bases, and 23 bases separated the two germline ends. Per the germline V gene, CDR1 is DFQATT and CDR2 is SNEGSKA (reference sequence).

This clonotype was recorded many times. The junction departs from the called germline gene at one end, perhaps through a read error. The chain's CDR3 is CASGFWEEGKRETQYF. The CDR3 nucleotides read TGTGCCAGCGGTTTCTGGGAGGAGGGGAAGAGGGAGACCCAGTACTTC. This chain joins TRBV27 and TRBJ2-5, with a weak D call TRBD2 (6 bases). The V gene's germline CDR1 is MNHEY and CDR2 SMNVEV (reference sequence). The CDR3 consists of 16 residues.

This clonotype was detected a few times. This chain uses TRBV7-9 with TRBJ1-1; unclear D gene. Germline lookup yields CDR1 SEHNR and CDR2 FQNEAQ (reference sequence). The CDR3 extends over 13 amino acids. V was pared by 5 bases and J by 1 base, with 8 bases between. CDR3 protein: CASSPSTNTEAFF. Here the CDR3 DNA reads TGTGCCAGCAGCCCTTCCACGAACACTGAAGCTTTCTTT.